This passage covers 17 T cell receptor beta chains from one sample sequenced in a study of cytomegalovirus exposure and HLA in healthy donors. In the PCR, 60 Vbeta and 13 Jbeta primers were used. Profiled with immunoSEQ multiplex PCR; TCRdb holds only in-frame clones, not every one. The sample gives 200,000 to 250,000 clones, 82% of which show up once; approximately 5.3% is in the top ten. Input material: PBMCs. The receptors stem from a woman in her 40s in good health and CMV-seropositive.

This CDR3 is CASSLARDTQYF. The CDR3 coding sequence is TGCGCCAGCAGCTTGGCCAGGGATACGCAGTATTTT. The V and J genes are TRBV5-1 and TRBJ2-3; D gene unclear. The germline gives CDR1 SGHRS, CDR2 YFSETQ. There are 12 residues in the CDR3. Trimming pared 0 bases from V and 6 bases from J, leaving 5 bases between.

The CDR3 protein is CASSSNRDRGLEQYF. The CDR3 DNA sequence: TGTGCCAGCAGCTCGAACCGGGACAGGGGGCTAGAGCAGTACTTC. J is TRBJ2-7 and V is TRBV7-9, with TRBD1 matching over 12 bases. The CDR3 covers 15 residues. V dropped 4 bases and J dropped 7; count of bases not matched to a gene: 8. Germline V gene sequence: CDR1 SEHNR, CDR2 FQNEAQ (reference sequence).

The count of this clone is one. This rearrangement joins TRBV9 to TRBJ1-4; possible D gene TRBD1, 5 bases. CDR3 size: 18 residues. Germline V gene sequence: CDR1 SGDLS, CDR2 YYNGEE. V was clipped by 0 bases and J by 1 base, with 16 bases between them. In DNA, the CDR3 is TGTGCCAGCAGCGTAGCGTCAGGGCGGACGTTAACTAATGAAAAACTGTTTTTT. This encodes CASSVASGRTLTNEKLFF.

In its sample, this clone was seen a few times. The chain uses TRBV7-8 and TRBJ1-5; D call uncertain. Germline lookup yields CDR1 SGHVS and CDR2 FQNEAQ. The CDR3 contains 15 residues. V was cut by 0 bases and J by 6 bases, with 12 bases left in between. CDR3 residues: CASSLAEIGGQPQHF. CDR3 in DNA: TGTGCCAGCAGCTTAGCAGAGATCGGCGGTCAGCCCCAGCATTTT.

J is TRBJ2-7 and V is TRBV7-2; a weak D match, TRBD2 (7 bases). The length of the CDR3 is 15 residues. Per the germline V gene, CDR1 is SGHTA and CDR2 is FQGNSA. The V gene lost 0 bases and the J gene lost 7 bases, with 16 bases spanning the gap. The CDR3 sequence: CASSLAGGGLGEQYF. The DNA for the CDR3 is TGTGCCAGCAGCTTAGCGGGAGGGGGGCTAGGTGAGCAGTACTTC.

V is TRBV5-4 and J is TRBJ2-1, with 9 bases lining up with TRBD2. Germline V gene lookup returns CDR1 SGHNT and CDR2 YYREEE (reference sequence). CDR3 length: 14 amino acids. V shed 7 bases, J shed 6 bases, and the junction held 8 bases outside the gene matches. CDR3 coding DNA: TGTGCCAGCTTTAGGGCGGGAGGGGGCAATGAGCAGTTCTTC. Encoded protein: CASFRAGGGNEQFF.

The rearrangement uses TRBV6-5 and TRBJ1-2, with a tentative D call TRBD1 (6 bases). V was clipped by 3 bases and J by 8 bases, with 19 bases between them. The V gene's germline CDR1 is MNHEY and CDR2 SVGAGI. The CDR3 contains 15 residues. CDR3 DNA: TGTGCCAGCAGTTATACTCGCGGGGGCAGTGGAGGCTACACCTTC. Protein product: CASSYTRGGSGGYTF.

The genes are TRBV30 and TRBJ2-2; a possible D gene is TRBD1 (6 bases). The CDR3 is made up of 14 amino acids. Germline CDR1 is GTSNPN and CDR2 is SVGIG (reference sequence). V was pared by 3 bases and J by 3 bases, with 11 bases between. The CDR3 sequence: CAWRRPGDTGELFF. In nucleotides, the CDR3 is TGTGCCTGGAGACGACCAGGGGACACCGGGGAGCTGTTTTTT.

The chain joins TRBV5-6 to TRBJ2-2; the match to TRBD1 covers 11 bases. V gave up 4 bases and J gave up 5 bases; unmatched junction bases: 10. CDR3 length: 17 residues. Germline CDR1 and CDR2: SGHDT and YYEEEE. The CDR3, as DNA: TGTGCCAGCAGCCCAATTTCCGGGACAGGGGGGACCGGGGAGCTGTTTTTT. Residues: CASSPISGTGGTGELFF.

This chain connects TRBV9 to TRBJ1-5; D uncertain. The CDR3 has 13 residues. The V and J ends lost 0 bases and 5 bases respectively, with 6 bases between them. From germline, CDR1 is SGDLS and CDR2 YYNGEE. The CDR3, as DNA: TGTGCCAGCAGCGTAGATAGTGATCAGCCCCAGCATTTT. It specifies CASSVDSDQPQHF.

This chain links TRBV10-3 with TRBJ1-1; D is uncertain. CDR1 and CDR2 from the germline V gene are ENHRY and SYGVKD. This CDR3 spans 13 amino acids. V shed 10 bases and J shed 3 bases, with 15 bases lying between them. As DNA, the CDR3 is TGTGCCACGCAAGGAGATTCGGACACTGAAGCTTTCTTT. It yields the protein CATQGDSDTEAFF.

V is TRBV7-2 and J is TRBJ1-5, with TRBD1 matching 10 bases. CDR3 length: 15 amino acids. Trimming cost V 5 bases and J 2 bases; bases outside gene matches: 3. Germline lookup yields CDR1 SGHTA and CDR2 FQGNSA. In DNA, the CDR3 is TGTGCCAGCAGCCGGGACAGGGGAGGCAATCAGCCCCAGCATTTT. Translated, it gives CASSRDRGGNQPQHF.

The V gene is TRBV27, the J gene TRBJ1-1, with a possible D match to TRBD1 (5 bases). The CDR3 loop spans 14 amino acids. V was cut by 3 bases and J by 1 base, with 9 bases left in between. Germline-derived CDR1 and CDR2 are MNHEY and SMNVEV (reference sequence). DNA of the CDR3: TGTGCCAGCAGTTTCAAGGGGTCGAACACTGAAGCTTTCTTT. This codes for CASSFKGSNTEAFF.

CDR3 in amino acids: CASSFGGEGRAFF. For the CDR3, the DNA is TGTGCCAGCAGCTTCGGAGGGGAAGGGAGAGCTTTCTTT. This rearrangement joins TRBV7-3 to TRBJ1-1; D might be TRBD1 (5 bases). The germline V and J ends were trimmed by 3 bases and 10 bases, with 15 bases remaining between them. Germline V gene data show CDR1 as SGHTA and CDR2 as FQGTGA. The CDR3 spans 13 residues.

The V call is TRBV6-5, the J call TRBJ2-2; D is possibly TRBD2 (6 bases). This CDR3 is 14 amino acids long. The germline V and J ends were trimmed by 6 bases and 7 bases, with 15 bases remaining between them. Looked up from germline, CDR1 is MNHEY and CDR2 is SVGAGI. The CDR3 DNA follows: TGTGCCAGCAGGGATGGAGGGGCTGGCGGGGAGCTGTTTTTT. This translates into CASRDGGAGGELFF.

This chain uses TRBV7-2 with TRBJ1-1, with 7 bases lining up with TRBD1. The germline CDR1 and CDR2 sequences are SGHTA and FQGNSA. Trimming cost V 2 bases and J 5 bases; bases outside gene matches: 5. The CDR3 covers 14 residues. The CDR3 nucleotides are TGTGCCAGCAGCTTAATCCCGACAGGGACTGAAGCTTTCTTT. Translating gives CASSLIPTGTEAFF.

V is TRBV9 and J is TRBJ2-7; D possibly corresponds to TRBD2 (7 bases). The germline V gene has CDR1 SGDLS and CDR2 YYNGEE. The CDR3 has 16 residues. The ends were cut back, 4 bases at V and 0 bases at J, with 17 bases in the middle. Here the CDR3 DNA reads TGTGCCAGCAGCCCTAGGGGGGGGGCTACCTCCTACGAGCAGTACTTC. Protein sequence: CASSPRGGATSYEQYF.